Following are 17 T cell receptor beta chains from one sample sequenced in a study of cytomegalovirus exposure and HLA in healthy donors (dated by TCRdb to about 2017). Libraries were prepared through the immunoSEQ multiplex PCR assay. For the multiplex PCR, a mixture combining 60 forward primers for TCR Vbeta segments and 13 reverse primers for TCR Jbeta segments was used. What TCRdb holds here is the immuneACCESS table cut down to in-frame rearrangements. Part of the clones is not present; checked against another copy, under half of the missing clones reflect an unresolved V gene, and the others are unexplained. Within this sample are roughly 90,000 clones, with approximately 69% of them counted one time only. Of the sample, around 20% is held by the ten largest clones. The sample consisted of PBMCs. The receptors derive from a man aged 25 to 40 in good health and CMV-seropositive.

The V gene is TRBV2, the J gene TRBJ2-1; TRBD2 aligns across 10 bases. The V gene's germline CDR1 is SNHLY and CDR2 FYNNEI. The ends lost 11 bases at V and 8 bases at J; junction bases unmatched: 12. The CDR3 consists of 14 residues. The CDR3 nucleotides read TGTGCCTCATCGTGGGGACTAGCGACGGATGAGCAGTTCTTC. Protein: CASSWGLATDEQFF.

The chain employs TRBV7-6 and TRBJ2-7, with 7 positions matching TRBD2. The germline gives CDR1 SGHVS, CDR2 FNYEAQ. Losses at the gene ends were 1 base for V and 3 bases for J; bases not matched to a gene: 0. This CDR3 is 13 amino acids long. The CDR3 protein is CASSLGGGYEQYF. The CDR3 DNA reads TGTGCCAGCAGCTTAGGCGGGGGCTACGAGCAGTACTTC.

The gene calls are TRBV10-1 and TRBJ1-1, with a weak D call TRBD1 (5 bases). Per germline, CDR1 WNHNN and CDR2 SYGVQD (reference sequence). The germline V and J ends were trimmed by 0 bases and 11 bases, with 28 bases remaining between them. The CDR3 extends over 18 amino acids. CDR3 bases: TGCGCCAGCAGTGAGTCTGAGGTCGGGACTTCCTTCCCCCATCGGGCTTTCTTT. Residues: CASSESEVGTSFPHRAFF.

V is TRBV4-2 and J is TRBJ2-7; 8 nucleotides match TRBD2. V lost 0 bases, J lost 2 bases, and 6 bases stayed unmatched. Looked up from germline, CDR1 is LGHNA and CDR2 is YNFKEQ. The CDR3 runs 16 residues. The chain's CDR3 is CASSQEWAGGTYEQYF. For the CDR3, the DNA is TGTGCCAGCAGCCAAGAATGGGCGGGGGGTACCTACGAGCAGTACTTC.

The chain couples TRBV5-5 to TRBJ1-2; tentative D call: TRBD1 (6 bases). This CDR3 contains 14 residues. The germline CDR1 and CDR2 sequences are SGHKS and YYEKEE (reference sequence). Trimming took 4 bases from V and 1 from J, leaving 11 bases between them. The CDR3 DNA is TGTGCCAGCAGCCTCACGGACAGTAACTATGGCTACACCTTC. It yields the protein CASSLTDSNYGYTF.

Only a few counts were recorded for this clone. The J gene is TRBJ2-3, the V gene TRBV11-2; 7 positions agree with TRBD1. This CDR3 comprises 16 residues. The V and J ends lost 2 bases and 0 bases, in that order; junction bases with no gene match: 5. Per germline, CDR1 SGHAT and CDR2 FQNNGV. CDR3: CASSLRPGQSTDTQYF. The CDR3 bases are TGTGCCAGCAGCTTACGCCCGGGACAGAGCACAGATACGCAGTATTTT.

This clone has just a few counts. The V gene is TRBV18, the J gene TRBJ2-3; 12 bases align to TRBD2. CDR1 KGHSH and CDR2 LQKENI come from the germline V gene. The V and J ends lost 2 bases and 6 bases, in that order; junction bases with no gene match: 0. This CDR3 has 14 amino acids. The CDR3 here is CASSPGLAGDTQYF. The CDR3 DNA reads as TGTGCCAGCTCACCAGGACTAGCGGGGGATACGCAGTATTTT.

V gene TRBV7-9 combines with J gene TRBJ1-5; D perhaps matches TRBD1 (5 bases). The CDR3 sequence is 15 residues long. Germline values: CDR1 SEHNR, CDR2 FQNEAQ (reference sequence). With 4 bases removed from V and 4 bases from J, the gap between germline ends came to 14 bases. The CDR3 region has the DNA TGTGCCAGCAGCTCCTCAGGGAATCGGAATCAGCCCCAGCATTTT. This gives the protein CASSSSGNRNQPQHF.

The gene calls are TRBV7-9 and TRBJ2-1; 8 bases are shared with TRBD1. The germline CDR1 and CDR2 sequences are SEHNR and FQNEAQ (reference sequence). V shed 3 bases, J shed 4 bases, and the junction held 5 bases outside the gene matches. The CDR3 covers 15 residues. CDR3: CASSFRDRQYNEQFF. CDR3 DNA: TGTGCCAGCAGCTTCCGGGACAGGCAATACAATGAGCAGTTCTTC. The complete variable domain, with remaining parts taken from reference TRBV7-9 and TRBJ2-1, reads DTGVSQNPRHKITKRGQNVTFRCDPISEHNRLYWYRQTLGQGPEFLTYFQNEAQLEKSRLLSDRFSAERPKGSFSTLEIQRTEQGDSAMYLCASSFRDRQYNEQFFGPGTRLTVL.

This sequence joins TRBV27 and TRBJ1-2; 8 bases are a match to TRBD1. J lost 4 bases, V lost 5 bases, and 12 bases had no gene match. Per the germline V gene, CDR1 is MNHEY and CDR2 is SMNVEV (reference sequence). There are 16 residues in the CDR3. The CDR3 reads CASSTGTGGNGYGYTF. CDR3 in DNA: TGTGCCAGCAGTACAGGGACAGGCGGCAATGGCTATGGCTACACCTTC.

The chain employs TRBV13 and TRBJ2-7; 14 positions agree with TRBD2. This CDR3 spans 16 amino acids. Germline V gene data show CDR1 as PRHDT and CDR2 as FYEKMQ (reference sequence). V shed 5 bases and J 5 bases; nucleotides not matched to a gene: 8. CDR3 sequence (DNA): TGTGCCAGCAGCCTAACGGGGACTAGCGGGAGCCACGAGCAGTACTTC. Its translation is CASSLTGTSGSHEQYF.

This clone was counted only a few times. CDR3 amino acids: CASRGAGPNLEQYF. The DNA for the CDR3 is TGTGCCAGCAGGGGTGCGGGCCCAAACCTCGAGCAGTACTTC. The J gene is TRBJ2-7, the V gene TRBV28; D perhaps matches TRBD2 (5 bases). Germline V gives CDR1 MDHEN, CDR2 SYDVKM. The CDR3 covers 14 residues. V lost 6 bases and J 6 bases, leaving 18 bases between the germline ends.

The J gene is TRBJ2-1, the V gene TRBV25-1, with 9 bases fitting TRBD2. The J segment lost 2 bases and the V segment lost 10 bases, leaving 6 bases of the junction unmatched. CDR3 size: 14 residues. Germline lookup yields CDR1 MGHDK and CDR2 SYGVNS. The CDR3 sequence is CATTGTSPYNEQFF. In DNA form, the CDR3 reads TGTGCCACGACCGGGACTAGCCCCTACAATGAGCAGTTCTTC.

This clone has just one count. The V and J genes are TRBV6-5 and TRBJ1-1, with 7 positions matching TRBD1. J was trimmed by 4 bases and V by 0 bases; bases with no gene match: 5. Germline CDR1 MNHEY, CDR2 SVGAGI. This CDR3 comprises 15 residues. As DNA, the CDR3 is TGTGCCAGCAGTTACTCAAGACAGGGTGGCACTGAAGCTTTCTTT. As protein: CASSYSRQGGTEAFF.

This clone has a handful of counts. This chain uses TRBV7-9 with TRBJ1-5; D might be TRBD1 (6 bases). The CDR3 spans 16 residues. In germline, CDR1 is SEHNR, CDR2 FQNEAQ (reference sequence). V was shortened by 5 bases and J by 0 bases, with 14 bases between the two germline ends. Here the CDR3 reads CASSPGQGFSNQPQHF. CDR3 sequence (DNA): TGTGCCAGCAGCCCGGGACAAGGCTTTAGCAATCAGCCCCAGCATTTT.

This clone was detected once. This sequence joins TRBV19 and TRBJ2-7; D remains ambiguous. Between the trimmed V and J ends, which lost 4 bases and 2 bases, there was a span of 12 bases. The length of the CDR3 is 14 residues. Germline assignment: CDR1 LNHDA and CDR2 SQIVND (reference sequence). The CDR3 sequence is CASSTRSAAYEQYF. The CDR3 bases are TGTGCCAGTAGTACCCGGTCCGCTGCCTACGAGCAGTACTTC.

There are a few counts of this clone. This chain links TRBV27 with TRBJ2-7, with TRBD2 matching over 9 bases. CDR3 size: 14 residues. V lost 1 base to trimming and J lost 6 bases; unmatched junction nucleotides: 4. CDR1 is MNHEY, CDR2 SMNVEV, per germline (reference sequence). The CDR3 DNA follows: TGTGCCAGCAGTTTATTAGCGGGAGTTGGCGAGCAGTACTTC. Translating it yields CASSLLAGVGEQYF.